The clone carrying this T cell receptor (beta chain) was counted between two and nine times. Under the authors' procedure: Estimation of nucleated cell counts was performed using reference gene primer amplification. Data came from immunoSEQ multiplex PCR; TCRdb stores just in-frame clones and leaves some out. V, J and clone size are those of that table, while D and trimming were read from the DNA. The sample gives roughly 110,000 clones, about four fifths of which show up once; roughly a tenth is in the top ten. The data derive from a study of blood T cell repertoires in COVID-19. Study summary: Collection of acute and convalescent COVID-19 samples took place in the United States, Italy and Spain. PBMCs, B-cell-depleted T cells, or T cells were the source of the cDNA or gDNA that made up the material.

CDR1 is GTSNPN, CDR2 SVGIG, per germline (reference sequence). This CDR3 spans 18 amino acids. J lost 2 bases, V lost 2 bases, and 15 bases had no gene match. Sequencing used peripheral blood. This clonotype originated in a human donor in a cohort sampled during active COVID-19. V is TRBV30 and J is TRBJ2-4; 7 nucleotides agree with TRBD1. CDR3 nucleotides: TGTGCCTGGAGTCATCAGGGGGTGCTCTTGGGATCCAAAAACATTCAGTACTTC. Its translation is CAWSHQGVLLGSKNIQYF.